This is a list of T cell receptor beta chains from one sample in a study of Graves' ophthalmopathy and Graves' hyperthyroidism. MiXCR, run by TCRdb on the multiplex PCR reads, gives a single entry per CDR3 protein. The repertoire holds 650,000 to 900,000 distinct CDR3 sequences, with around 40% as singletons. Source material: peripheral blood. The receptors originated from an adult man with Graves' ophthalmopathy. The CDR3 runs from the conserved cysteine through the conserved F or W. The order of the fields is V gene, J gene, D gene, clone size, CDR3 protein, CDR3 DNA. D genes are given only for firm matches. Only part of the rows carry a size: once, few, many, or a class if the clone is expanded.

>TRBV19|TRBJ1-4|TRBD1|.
CASSLRQGATEKLFF
TGTGCCAGTAGCCTAAGACAGGGGGCTACAGAAAAACTGTTTTTT
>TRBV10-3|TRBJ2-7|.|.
CAIRRTEDPNNLSYEQYF
TGTGCCATCCGCCGGACAGAAGACCCAAACAACCTATCCTACGAGCAGTACTTC
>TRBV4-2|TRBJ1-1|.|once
CASSQEEEKWPEAFF
TGTGCCAGCAGCCAAGAGGAGGAGAAATGGCCTGAAGCTTTCTTT
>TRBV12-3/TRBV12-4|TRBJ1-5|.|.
CASSLEWVNQPQHF
TGTGCCAGCAGCTTGGAGTGGGTAAATCAGCCCCAGCATTTT
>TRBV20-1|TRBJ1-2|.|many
CSAPDYGYTF
TGCAGTGCCCCGGACTATGGCTACACCTTC
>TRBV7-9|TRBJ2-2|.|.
CASSARDRGGELFF
TGTGCCAGCAGCGCGCGAGATAGGGGCGGGGAGCTGTTTTTT
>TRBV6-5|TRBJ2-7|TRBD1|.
CASSYGTGFYEQYF
TGTGCCAGCAGTTACGGGACAGGGTTCTACGAGCAGTACTTC
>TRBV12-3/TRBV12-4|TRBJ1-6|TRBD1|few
CASSYRGLSSPLHF
TGTGCCAGCAGTTACAGGGGGCTGAGTTCACCCCTCCACTTT
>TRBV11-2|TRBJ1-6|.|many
CASSHGLYNSPLHF
TGTGCCAGCAGTCATGGGTTGTATAATTCACCCCTCCACTTT
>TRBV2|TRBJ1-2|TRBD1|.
CASSDPGQLNYGYTF
TGTGCCAGCAGTGATCCGGGACAGCTTAACTATGGCTACACCTTC
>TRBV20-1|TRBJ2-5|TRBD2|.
CSARDQSSGRFGTQYF
TGCAGTGCTAGAGATCAGTCTAGCGGGAGGTTCGGGACCCAGTACTTC